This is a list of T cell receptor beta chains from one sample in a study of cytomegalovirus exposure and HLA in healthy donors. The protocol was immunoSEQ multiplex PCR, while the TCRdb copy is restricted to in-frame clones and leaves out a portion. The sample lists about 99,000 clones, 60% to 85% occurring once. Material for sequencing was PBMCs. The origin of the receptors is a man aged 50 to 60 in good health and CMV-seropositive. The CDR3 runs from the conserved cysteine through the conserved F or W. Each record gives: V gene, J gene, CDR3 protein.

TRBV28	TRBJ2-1	CASSLTGTSGSYEQFF
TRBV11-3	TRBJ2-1	CASSLEGTSVNEQFF
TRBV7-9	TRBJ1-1	CAGSLEVAQGALEAFF
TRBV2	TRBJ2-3	CASTGLAPSTDTQYF
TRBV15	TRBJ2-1	CATSRRQGSYNEQFF
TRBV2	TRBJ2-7	CASSVGRGNEQYF
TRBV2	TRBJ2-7	CASSDRSSYEQYF
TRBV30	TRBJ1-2	CAWAARGGVLDYGYTF
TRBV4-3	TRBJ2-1	CASSQVSGAPNEQFF
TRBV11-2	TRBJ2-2	CASCPSGTTGELFF
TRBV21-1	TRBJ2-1	CASRPGTQSWSYNEQFF
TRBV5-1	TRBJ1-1	CASRTGAEAFF
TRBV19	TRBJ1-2	CASSTGQGYGYTF
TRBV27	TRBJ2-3	CASSLSEAVGLAGGLTDTQYF
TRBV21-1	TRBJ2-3	CASSKVKDRTSADTQYF
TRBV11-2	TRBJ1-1	CASSPGTGPATEAFF
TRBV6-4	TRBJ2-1	CASSVLAGANNEQFF
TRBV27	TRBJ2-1	CASSLQSSYNEQFF
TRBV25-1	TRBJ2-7	CASSYGAFDYEQYF
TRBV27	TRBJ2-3	CASSLGTSGSQGTQYF
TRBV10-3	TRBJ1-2	CASSYSTGGGYTF
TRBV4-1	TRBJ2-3	CASSQDIGAAGSSTDTQYF